This T cell receptor beta chain stems from a study of OX40 agonist ivuxolimab in advanced cancers. The overall study: Patients were treated with ivuxolimab, an agonistic anti-OX40 (CD134) antibody.

Worth noting for this clone: Its antigen is as yet unknown.

Germline V gene data show CDR1 as LNHNV and CDR2 as YYDKDF (reference sequence). The CDR3 spans 13 residues. The V and J ends lost 3 bases and 3 bases respectively, with 8 bases between them. TCRdb's copy holds only in-frame clones and misses some; the assay was immunoSEQ multiplex PCR. The table has tens of thousands of clones, 88% seen once. Cycle 7 day 1, cycle 4 day 1, and baseline were the timepoints at which blood was sampled. Findings and limits, study-wide: The work left the antigen specificity of expanded peripheral T cells undetermined.

This chain uses TRBV15 with TRBJ1-2, with no clear D. The origin of this receptor is an adult with an advanced solid tumor such as melanoma, head and neck, liver or kidney cancer. The sequencing here drew on CD4+ or CD8+ T cells sorted from blood, taken in a trial of the OX40 agonist ivuxolimab. DNA of the CDR3: TGTGCCACCAGCAGGGACGCTTACTATGGCTACACCTTC. This sequence encodes CATSRDAYYGYTF.